This TCR beta chain was identified during a study of blood T cell repertoires in COVID-19. The overall study: Italy, Spain and the United States were the sources of the convalescent and acute COVID-19 samples. PBMCs, B-cell-depleted T cells, or T cells provided the cDNA or gDNA that made up the material.

The V segment lost 3 bases and the J segment 6 bases; nucleotides outside the gene matches: 10. The CDR3 is 17 amino acids. The germline CDR1 and CDR2 sequences are SQVTM and ANQGSEA. Original processing notes: Estimates of nucleated cell counts were drawn from the amplification of reference gene primers. Some clones are missing from TCRdb's copy, which holds only in-frame ones; the method was immunoSEQ multiplex PCR. The V and J calls and clone size come from that table; D and trimming were worked out from the DNA. Seen here are about 190,000 clones, more than 85% observed once, and the top ten hold approximately 1.1%.

The sample taken for sequencing was peripheral blood. The chain joins TRBV29-1 to TRBJ2-1, with TRBD2 matching 14 bases. This TCR came from a man between 25 and 39 years old with acute or convalescent COVID-19. The CDR3 here is CSVETSGGAGYPNEQFF. Written as DNA, the CDR3 is TGCAGCGTTGAGACTAGCGGGGGGGCCGGATACCCCAATGAGCAGTTCTTC.